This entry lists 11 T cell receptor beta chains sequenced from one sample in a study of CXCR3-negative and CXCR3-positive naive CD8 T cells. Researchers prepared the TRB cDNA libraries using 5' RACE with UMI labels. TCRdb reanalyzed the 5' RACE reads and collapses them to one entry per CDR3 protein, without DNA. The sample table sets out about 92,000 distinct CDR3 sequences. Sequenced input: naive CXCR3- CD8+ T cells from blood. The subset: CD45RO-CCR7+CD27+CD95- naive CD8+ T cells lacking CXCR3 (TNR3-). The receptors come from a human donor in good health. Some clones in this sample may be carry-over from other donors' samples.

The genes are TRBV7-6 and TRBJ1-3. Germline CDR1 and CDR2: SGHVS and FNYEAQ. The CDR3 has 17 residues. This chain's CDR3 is CASSLATALAFGNTIYF.

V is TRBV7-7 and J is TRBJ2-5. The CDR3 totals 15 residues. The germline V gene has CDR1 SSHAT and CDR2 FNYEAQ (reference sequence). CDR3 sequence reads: CASSPEVGYQETQYF.

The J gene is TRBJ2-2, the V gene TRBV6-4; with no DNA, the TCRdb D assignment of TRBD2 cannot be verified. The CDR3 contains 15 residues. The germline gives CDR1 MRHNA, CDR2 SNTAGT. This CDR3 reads CASSEGLANTGELFF.

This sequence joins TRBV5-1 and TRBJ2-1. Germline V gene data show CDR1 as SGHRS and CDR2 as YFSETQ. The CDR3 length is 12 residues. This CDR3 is CASSWDRDEQFF. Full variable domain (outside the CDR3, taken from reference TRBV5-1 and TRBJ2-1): KAGVTQTPRYLIKTRGQQVTLSCSPISGHRSVSWYQQTPGQGLQFLFEYFSETQRNKGNFPGRFSGRQFSNSRSEMNVSTLELGDSALYLCASSWDRDEQFFGPGTRLTVL.

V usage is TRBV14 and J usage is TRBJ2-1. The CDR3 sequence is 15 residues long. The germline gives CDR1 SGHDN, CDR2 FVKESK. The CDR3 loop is CASSPDRSSYNEQFF.

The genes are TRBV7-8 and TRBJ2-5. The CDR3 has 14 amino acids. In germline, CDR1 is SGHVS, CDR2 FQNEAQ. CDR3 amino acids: CASSLLLRQETQYF.

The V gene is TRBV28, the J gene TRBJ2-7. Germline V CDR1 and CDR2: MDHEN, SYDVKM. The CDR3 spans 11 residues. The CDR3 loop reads CASTNHYEQYF.

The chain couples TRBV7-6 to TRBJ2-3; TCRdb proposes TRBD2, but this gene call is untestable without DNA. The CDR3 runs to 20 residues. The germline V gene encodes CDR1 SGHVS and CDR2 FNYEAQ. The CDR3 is CAGSSRLTSGRPLSTDTQYF.

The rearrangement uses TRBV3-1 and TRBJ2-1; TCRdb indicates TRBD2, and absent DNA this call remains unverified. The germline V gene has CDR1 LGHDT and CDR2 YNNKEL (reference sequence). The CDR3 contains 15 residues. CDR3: CASSQEGLAGNEQFF.

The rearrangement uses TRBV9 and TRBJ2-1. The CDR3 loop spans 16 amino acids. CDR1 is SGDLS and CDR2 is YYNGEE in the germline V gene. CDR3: CASSVGVRPFQETQFF.

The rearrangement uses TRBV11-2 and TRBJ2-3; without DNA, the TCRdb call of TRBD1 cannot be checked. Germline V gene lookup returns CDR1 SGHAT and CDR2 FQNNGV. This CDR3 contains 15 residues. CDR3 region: CASSPLGGGTDTQYF.